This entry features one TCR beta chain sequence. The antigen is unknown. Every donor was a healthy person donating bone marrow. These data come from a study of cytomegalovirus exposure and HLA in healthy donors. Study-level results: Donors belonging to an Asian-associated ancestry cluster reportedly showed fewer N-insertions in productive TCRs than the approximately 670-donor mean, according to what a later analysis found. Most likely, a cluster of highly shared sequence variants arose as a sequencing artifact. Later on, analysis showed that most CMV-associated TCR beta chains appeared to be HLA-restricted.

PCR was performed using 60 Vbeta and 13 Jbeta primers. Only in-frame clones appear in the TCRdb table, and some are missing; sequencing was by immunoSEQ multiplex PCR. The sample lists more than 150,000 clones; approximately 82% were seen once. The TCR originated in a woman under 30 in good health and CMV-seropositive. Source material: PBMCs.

This CDR3 is CASSLTGYNSPLHF. The CDR3, as DNA: TGTGCCAGCAGTCTTACAGGGTATAATTCACCCCTCCACTTT. The genes are TRBV6-5 and TRBJ1-6; weak D call: TRBD1 (6 bases). Germline V gene sequence: CDR1 MNHEY, CDR2 SVGAGI. This CDR3 has 14 amino acids. Trimming stripped 5 bases from V and 4 bases from J, with 9 bases between.